Presented here are 12 T cell receptor beta chains from one specimen sequenced in a study of T cells after posttransplantation cyclophosphamide. TCRdb's table, derived via immunoSEQ multiplex PCR, lists solely in-frame clones and lacks some. Of 6,000 or so clones listed, roughly 98% are singletons. The specimen sequenced was memory CD4+ T cells sorted from PBMCs. The receptors shown here come from a man aged 40-50 years in good health, CMV-negative, and a related stem cell transplant donor.

This clone was observed once. This sequence joins TRBV6-1 and TRBJ2-7, with D tentatively TRBD2 (5 bases). V dropped 3 bases and J dropped 4 bases, with 13 bases sitting between them. Germline assignment: CDR1 MNHNS and CDR2 SASEGT. The CDR3 covers 14 residues. In DNA, the CDR3 is TGTGCCAGCAGTGAGGTCGGGGTTGTATACGAGCAGTACTTC. Translated, it gives CASSEVGVVYEQYF.

In nucleotides, the CDR3 is TGTGCCAGCAGTCGTAGGGGCCCTAATGAAAAACTGTTTTTT. This sequence encodes CASSRRGPNEKLFF. This chain links TRBV6-1 with TRBJ1-4; weak D call: TRBD1 (5 bases). The length of the CDR3 is 14 residues. Germline loops: CDR1 MNHNS, CDR2 SASEGT. Trimming removed 5 bases at V and 3 bases at J, with 10 bases between.

This chain links TRBV2 with TRBJ1-5; unclear D gene. The CDR3 is 13 residues long. Germline assignment: CDR1 SNHLY and CDR2 FYNNEI. Trimming removed 8 bases from V and 5 bases from J, with 13 bases in between. The CDR3 region is CASGEVVDQPQHF. CDR3 DNA sequence: TGTGCCAGCGGGGAGGTGGTGGATCAGCCCCAGCATTTT.

This clone was seen only a few times. The chain's CDR3 is CASSPDTYNEKLFF. CDR3 DNA: TGTGCCAGCAGTCCAGACACGTATAATGAAAAACTGTTTTTT. The chain couples TRBV27 to TRBJ1-4, with D uncertain. V was cut by 5 bases and J by 4 bases, with 11 bases left in between. The germline V gene encodes CDR1 MNHEY and CDR2 SMNVEV (reference sequence). The CDR3 sequence is 14 residues long. Full variable domain (outside the CDR3, taken from reference TRBV27 and TRBJ1-4): EAQVTQNPRYLITVTGKKLTVTCSQNMNHEYMSWYRQDPGLGLRQIYYSMNVEVTDKGDVPEGYKVSRKEKRNFPLILESPSPNQTSLYFCASSPDTYNEKLFFGSGTQLSVL.

The chain joins TRBV19 to TRBJ2-2; tentative D call: TRBD1 (6 bases). The CDR3 loop spans 15 amino acids. Germline values: CDR1 LNHDA, CDR2 SQIVND (reference sequence). V lost 6 bases, J lost 2 bases, and 13 bases lay in between. Here the CDR3 reads CASSPTGPNTGELFF. The DNA for the CDR3 is TGTGCCAGTAGCCCCACAGGGCCTAACACCGGGGAGCTGTTTTTT.

CDR3 region: CASSPVDTQYF. In nucleotides, the CDR3 is TGTGCCAGCAGTCCCGTGGATACGCAGTATTTT. The chain combines TRBV7-2 with TRBJ2-3; D unresolved. The V gene lost 6 bases and the J gene lost 6 bases, with 7 bases spanning the gap. The length of the CDR3 is 11 residues. The germline CDR1 and CDR2 sequences are SGHTA and FQGNSA. The full variable domain, with the rest looked up from reference TRBV7-2 and TRBJ2-3, is GAGVSQSPSNKVTEKGKDVELRCDPISGHTALYWYRQSLGQGLEFLIYFQGNSAPDKSGLPSDRFSAERTGGSVSTLTIQRTQQEDSAVYLCASSPVDTQYFGPGTRLTVL.

The CDR3 nucleotides are TGTGCCAGCAGGGGCTGGGGAGCCTACTCCCTATCTGGAAACACCATATATTTT. It encodes CASRGWGAYSLSGNTIYF. The V and J genes are TRBV28 and TRBJ1-3; D unresolved. Germline values: CDR1 MDHEN, CDR2 SYDVKM. The CDR3 runs 18 residues. The germline V and J ends were trimmed by 6 bases and 1 base, with 22 bases remaining between them.

The rearrangement uses TRBV2 and TRBJ2-1; 9 nucleotides match TRBD1. With V trimmed by 8 bases and J by 3 bases, 5 bases remained unmatched. CDR1 and CDR2 from the germline V gene are SNHLY and FYNNEI. The CDR3 length is 14 residues. CDR3 residues: CASDPGQGYNEQFF. The CDR3 DNA follows: TGTGCCAGCGATCCGGGACAGGGCTACAATGAGCAGTTCTTC. Full variable domain (outside the CDR3, taken from reference TRBV2 and TRBJ2-1): EPEVTQTPSHQVTQMGQEVILRCVPISNHLYFYWYRQILGQKVEFLVSFYNNEISEKSEIFDDQFSVERPDGSNFTLKIRSTKLEDSAMYFCASDPGQGYNEQFFGPGTRLTVL.

The chain couples TRBV9 to TRBJ1-3; TRBD1 aligns across 7 bases. CDR3 length: 15 amino acids. The germline V gene encodes CDR1 SGDLS and CDR2 YYNGEE. V lost 4 bases and J lost 0; bases outside the gene matches: 4. The CDR3 spells CASSFGQDSGNTIYF. CDR3 in DNA: TGTGCCAGCAGCTTTGGACAGGACTCTGGAAACACCATATATTTT.

The chain links TRBV4-1 to TRBJ2-2; D is ambiguous. This CDR3 contains 16 residues. Trimming shortened V by 1 base and J by 4 bases, and 13 bases separated the two germline ends. Germline lookup yields CDR1 MGHRA and CDR2 YSYEKL. As DNA, the CDR3 is TGCGCCAGCAGCCAAGTCCGAGGCCCCAGCACCGGGGAGCTGTTTTTT. This encodes CASSQVRGPSTGELFF.

This clone was seen once. The rearrangement joins TRBV29-1 to TRBJ1-1; no clear D. This CDR3 has 13 amino acids. CDR1 SQVTM and CDR2 ANQGSEA come from the germline V gene. V gave up 0 bases and J gave up 6 bases, with 11 bases separating them. The CDR3 coding sequence is TGCAGCGTTGAAGATCCTCTAGGATCTGAAGCTTTCTTT. Amino acid sequence: CSVEDPLGSEAFF.

J is TRBJ2-4 and V is TRBV6-1; weak D call: TRBD2 (6 bases). Trimming pared 3 bases from V and 4 bases from J, leaving 13 bases between. There are 15 residues in the CDR3. The germline V gene encodes CDR1 MNHNS and CDR2 SASEGT. The CDR3 sequence: CASSDLGTGKNIQYF. The CDR3 DNA sequence: TGTGCCAGCAGTGACTTGGGGACTGGAAAAAACATTCAGTACTTC.